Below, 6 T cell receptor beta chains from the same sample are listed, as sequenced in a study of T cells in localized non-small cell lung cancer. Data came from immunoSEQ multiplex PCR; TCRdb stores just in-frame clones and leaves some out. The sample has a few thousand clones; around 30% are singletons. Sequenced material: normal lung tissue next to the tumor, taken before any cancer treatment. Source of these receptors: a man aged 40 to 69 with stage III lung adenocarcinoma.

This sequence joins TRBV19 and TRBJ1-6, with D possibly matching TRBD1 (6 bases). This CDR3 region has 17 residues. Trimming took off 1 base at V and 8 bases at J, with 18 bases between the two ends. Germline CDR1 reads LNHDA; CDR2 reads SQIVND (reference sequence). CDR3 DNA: TGTGCCAGTAGTATAGTCCCTACAGGGAGTAGGGATTCACCCCTCCACTTT. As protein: CASSIVPTGSRDSPLHF.

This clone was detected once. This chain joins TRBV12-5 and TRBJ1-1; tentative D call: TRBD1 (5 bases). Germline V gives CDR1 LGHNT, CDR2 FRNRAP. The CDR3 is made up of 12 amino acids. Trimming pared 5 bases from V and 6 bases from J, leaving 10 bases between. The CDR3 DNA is TGTGCTAGTGGTCCGGGGGGGTCTGAAGCTTTCTTT. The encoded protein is CASGPGGSEAFF. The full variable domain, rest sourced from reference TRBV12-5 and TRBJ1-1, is DARVTQTPRHKVTEMGQEVTMRCQPILGHNTVFWYRQTMMQGLELLAYFRNRAPLDDSGMPKDRFSAEMPDATLATLKIQPSEPRDSAVYFCASGPGGSEAFFGQGTRLTVV.

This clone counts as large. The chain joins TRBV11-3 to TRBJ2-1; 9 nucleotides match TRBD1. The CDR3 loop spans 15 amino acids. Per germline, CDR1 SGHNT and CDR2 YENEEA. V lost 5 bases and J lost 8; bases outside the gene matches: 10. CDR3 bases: TGTGCCAGCAGCCGCCAGGGACAGGGAGAGGATGAGCAGTTCTTC. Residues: CASSRQGQGEDEQFF.

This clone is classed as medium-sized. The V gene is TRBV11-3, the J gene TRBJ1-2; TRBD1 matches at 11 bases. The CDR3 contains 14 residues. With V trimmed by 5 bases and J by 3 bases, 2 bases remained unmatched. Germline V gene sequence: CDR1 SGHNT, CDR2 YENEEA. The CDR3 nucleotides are TGTGCCAGCAGCCCGGGACAGGGGGACTATGGCTACACCTTC. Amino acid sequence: CASSPGQGDYGYTF.

CDR3 loop: CASSLSVSGGSPLHF. The CDR3 DNA is TGTGCCAGCAGCTTGTCTGTCTCTGGAGGTTCACCCCTCCACTTT. V is TRBV11-3 and J is TRBJ1-6; D gene uncertain. Germline CDR1 reads SGHNT; CDR2 reads YENEEA. This CDR3 has 15 residues. V was clipped by 3 bases and J by 9 bases, with 15 bases between them.

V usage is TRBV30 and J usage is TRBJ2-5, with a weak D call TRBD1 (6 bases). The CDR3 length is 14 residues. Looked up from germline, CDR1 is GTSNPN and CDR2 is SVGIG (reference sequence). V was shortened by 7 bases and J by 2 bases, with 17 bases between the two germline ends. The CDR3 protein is CASPGADAQETQYF. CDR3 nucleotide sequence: TGTGCCTCCCCAGGGGCGGACGCTCAAGAGACCCAGTACTTC. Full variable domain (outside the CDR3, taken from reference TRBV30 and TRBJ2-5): SQTIHQWPATLVQPVGSPLSLECTVEGTSNPNLYWYRQAAGRGLQLLFYSVGIGQISSEVPQNLSASRPQDRQFILSSKKLLLSDSGFYLCASPGADAQETQYFGPGTRLLVL.